This T cell receptor beta chain is drawn from a study of blood T cell repertoires in COVID-19. The repertoire was sequenced with immunoSEQ multiplex PCR; TCRdb's copy has only in-frame clones and lacks some. The sample lists around 150,000 clones, about 87% occurring once. Germline V gene lookup returns CDR1 SGHRS and CDR2 YFSETQ. The CDR3 is 13 residues long. The V end was cut by 2 bases, the J end by 6 bases, with 11 bases between. This clonotype originated in a woman in her seventies with COVID-19, enrolled during active disease. Sequencing was carried out using peripheral blood. The chain links TRBV5-1 to TRBJ1-1; TRBD1 might be the D (6 bases). As DNA, the CDR3 is TGCGCCAGCAGCTTCGCAGAGGGGGCTGAAGCTTTCTTT. The encoded protein is CASSFAEGAEAFF.